Below, 22 T cell receptor beta chains from the same sample are listed, as sequenced in a study of blood T cell repertoires in COVID-19. Sequencing was performed with immunoSEQ multiplex PCR; in TCRdb, only in-frame clones are kept and a portion is missing. The repertoire includes about 200,000 clones, 83% of them detected once, and approximately 4.9% sits in the top ten. Material for sequencing was PBMCs or T cells enriched from blood (not recorded which). The receptors originated from a woman in her forties or fifties who had been exposed to COVID-19.

This clone was counted between two and nine times. V is TRBV5-1 and J is TRBJ2-7; 8 nucleotides align to TRBD1. The CDR3 runs to 16 residues. In germline, CDR1 is SGHRS, CDR2 YFSETQ. Losses at the gene ends were 4 bases for V and 4 bases for J; bases not matched to a gene: 13. DNA of the CDR3: TGCGCCAGCAGCGGGGGCCCCAGGACAGGGAATTACGAGCAGTACTTC. Amino acids: CASSGGPRTGNYEQYF.

The V and J genes are TRBV11-1 and TRBJ2-1, with TRBD1 as a possible D gene (7 bases). Looked up from germline, CDR1 is SGHAT and CDR2 is FQDESV (reference sequence). CDR3 length: 15 amino acids. Trimming cost V 3 bases and J 7 bases, with 16 bases left between them. The CDR3: CASSFAPGGRNEQFF. The CDR3 nucleotides are TGTGCCAGCAGCTTTGCGCCAGGGGGGAGGAATGAGCAGTTCTTC.

The chain employs TRBV6-2 or TRBV6-3 and TRBJ1-5; a possible D gene is TRBD1 (6 bases). The CDR3 extends over 13 amino acids. CDR1 and CDR2 from the germline V gene are MNHEY and SVGEGT. V lost 5 bases, J lost 5 bases, and 10 bases lay in between. Written as DNA, the CDR3 is TGTGCCAGCAGTAGGGACAAAGATCAGCCCCAGCATTTT. Translated: CASSRDKDQPQHF.

The V gene is TRBV29-1, the J gene TRBJ2-4, with D tentatively TRBD2 (5 bases). Germline assignment: CDR1 SQVTM and CDR2 ANQGSEA. CDR3 length: 12 amino acids. V lost 5 bases to trimming and J lost 3 bases, with 8 bases between them. The CDR3 bases are TGCAGCGTTTTGGAGGACAAAAACATTCAGTACTTC. It is translated as CSVLEDKNIQYF.

This sequence joins TRBV3-1 (or the pseudogene TRBV3-2) and TRBJ2-5, with 11 bases fitting TRBD2. This CDR3 has 15 residues. Trimming cost V 2 bases and J 3 bases; bases outside gene matches: 2. The germline gives CDR1 LGHDT, CDR2 YNNKEL (reference sequence). CDR3 region: CASSQLGLAEETQYF. Here the CDR3 DNA reads TGTGCCAGCAGCCAATTGGGACTAGCGGAAGAGACCCAGTACTTC.

This chain uses TRBV10-1 with TRBJ1-1; D may be TRBD1 (5 bases). The V gene's germline CDR1 is WNHNN and CDR2 SYGVQD (reference sequence). V lost 3 bases and J 2 bases, leaving 16 bases between the germline ends. The CDR3 length is 16 residues. CDR3 coding DNA: TGCGCCAGCAGTGAAGGTCCCGCAGGGTTAAACACTGAAGCTTTCTTT. The encoded protein is CASSEGPAGLNTEAFF.

This clone was found many times. The same CDR3 is also encoded by other DNA sequences in this sample. The rearrangement links TRBV5-1 to TRBJ1-1; no clear D gene. Germline V lookup: CDR1 SGHRS, CDR2 YFSETQ. The CDR3 extends over 14 amino acids. The ends were cut back, 1 base at V and 4 bases at J, with 11 bases in the middle. CDR3 amino acids: CASSLSGVGTEAFF. In nucleotides, the CDR3 is TGCGCCAGCAGCTTGAGCGGGGTGGGCACTGAAGCTTTCTTT.

The V gene is TRBV11-2, the J gene TRBJ1-5; TRBD1 is a possible D gene (5 bases). The V end lost 2 bases, the J end lost 7 bases, and 15 bases lay between the germline ends. Germline V lookup: CDR1 SGHAT, CDR2 FQNNGV. There are 15 residues in the CDR3. For the CDR3, the DNA is TGTGCCAGCAGCTTACAGGGCGTCGGTGGGCAGCCCCAGCATTTT. It codes for CASSLQGVGGQPQHF.

The chain couples TRBV15 to TRBJ2-1; TRBD1 aligns across 7 bases. V was pared by 4 bases and J by 7 bases, with 4 bases of the junction left unmatched. This CDR3 is built from 13 residues. CDR1 and CDR2 from the germline V gene are LNHNV and YYDKDF (reference sequence). The CDR3 nucleotides are TGTGCCACCAGCATAGGGGGCAAGAATGAGCAGTTCTTC. Translated: CATSIGGKNEQFF.

This chain joins TRBV7-3 and TRBJ2-3, with a possible D match to TRBD2 (6 bases). This CDR3 region has 17 residues. The V end was cut by 2 bases, the J end by 7 bases, with 22 bases between. CDR1 is SGHTA and CDR2 is FQGTGA in the germline V gene. The CDR3, as DNA: TGTGCCAGCAGCTTATCCCCACCCGGGACTCCCGGTTATACGCAGTATTTT. Encoded protein: CASSLSPPGTPGYTQYF.

V gene TRBV9 combines with J gene TRBJ2-4; D is possibly TRBD1 (6 bases). The germline gives CDR1 SGDLS, CDR2 YYNGEE. The CDR3 runs 20 residues. V lost 0 bases and J 0 bases, leaving 22 bases between the germline ends. In nucleotides, the CDR3 is TGTGCCAGCAGCGTAGGTTGGGGACACCCGGACGACGTAGCCAAAAACATTCAGTACTTC. It codes for CASSVGWGHPDDVAKNIQYF.

The chain joins TRBV29-1 to TRBJ2-1, with D tentatively TRBD2 (5 bases). The CDR3 is 11 amino acids. Between the trimmed V and J ends, which lost 8 bases and 13 bases, there was a span of 18 bases. The V gene's germline CDR1 is SQVTM and CDR2 ANQGSEA. CDR3 sequence: CSSVETGSQFF. The CDR3 bases are TGCAGCTCGGTTGAGACGGGGAGTCAGTTCTTC.

This chain connects TRBV27 to TRBJ2-2, with D possibly TRBD2 on 6 matching bases. The CDR3 runs to 16 residues. V was clipped by 2 bases and J by 3 bases, with 13 bases between them. CDR1 and CDR2 from the germline V gene are MNHEY and SMNVEV (reference sequence). CDR3 loop: CASSLLRAGYTGELFF. For the CDR3, the DNA is TGTGCCAGCAGTTTACTAAGGGCGGGGTACACCGGGGAGCTGTTTTTT.

CDR3 protein: CASSLTKPDGYTF. The DNA for the CDR3 is TGTGCCAGCAGCCTCACGAAGCCCGATGGCTACACCTTC. The rearrangement joins TRBV3-1 (or the pseudogene TRBV3-2) to TRBJ1-2, with D unresolved. The length of the CDR3 is 13 residues. V gave up 4 bases and J gave up 6 bases, with 12 bases separating them. CDR1 is LGHDT, CDR2 YNNKEL, per germline (reference sequence).

The J gene is TRBJ1-4, the V gene TRBV7-2, with TRBD1 matching over 8 bases. The CDR3 is 14 amino acids. J was trimmed by 5 bases and V by 1 base; bases with no gene match: 0. The germline CDR1 and CDR2 sequences are SGHTA and FQGNSA. CDR3 nucleotides: TGTGCCAGCAGCTTAGGGACAGGGAATGAAAAACTGTTTTTT. It translates to CASSLGTGNEKLFF.

The rearrangement links TRBV6-5 to TRBJ1-1, with D hard to call. Germline V gene sequence: CDR1 MNHEY, CDR2 SVGAGI. The CDR3 length is 14 residues. Trimming took 0 bases from V and 4 from J, leaving 9 bases between them. Here the CDR3 reads CASSYSRAVTEAFF. CDR3 bases: TGTGCCAGCAGTTACTCGAGGGCAGTCACTGAAGCTTTCTTT.

The V call is TRBV6-5, the J call TRBJ1-2; 9 bases align to TRBD1. V dropped 10 bases and J dropped 1; count of bases not matched to a gene: 10. The CDR3 spans 15 residues. Germline lookup yields CDR1 MNHEY and CDR2 SVGAGI. The CDR3: CATDTKDRGNYGYTF. DNA of the CDR3: TGTGCCACCGATACTAAGGACAGGGGTAACTATGGCTACACCTTC.

V gene TRBV19 combines with J gene TRBJ1-1; D is ambiguous. V gave up 6 bases and J gave up 5 bases, with 13 bases separating them. The CDR3 runs 13 residues. Germline CDR1 LNHDA, CDR2 SQIVND (reference sequence). This CDR3 reads CASSSNGWTEAFF. The DNA of the CDR3 is TGTGCCAGTAGCTCGAACGGGTGGACTGAAGCTTTCTTT.

This clone was detected only a few times. V is TRBV7-2 and J is TRBJ1-1; D is undetermined. V lost 4 bases and J 4 bases, leaving 10 bases between the germline ends. The CDR3 sequence is 13 residues long. Germline V gene data show CDR1 as SGHTA and CDR2 as FQGNSA. CDR3 DNA: TGTGCCAGCAGCTCTCAGCGCGGCACTGAAGCTTTCTTT. Protein sequence: CASSSQRGTEAFF.

The rearrangement uses TRBV6-2 or TRBV6-3 and TRBJ1-1; TRBD1 matches 9 bases. In germline, CDR1 is MNHEY, CDR2 SVGEGT. This CDR3 is built from 20 residues. Trimming at V came to 5 bases and at J to 0 bases, leaving 19 bases not matched to a gene. CDR3 sequence reads: CASSNPGQGEKSGLNTEAFF. CDR3 DNA: TGTGCCAGCAGTAACCCGGGACAGGGAGAGAAATCCGGGTTGAACACTGAAGCTTTCTTT.

The rearrangement uses TRBV27 and TRBJ1-5, with D possibly TRBD1 on 6 matching bases. CDR1 MNHEY and CDR2 SMNVEV come from the germline V gene (reference sequence). The CDR3 is 14 residues long. V shed 1 base and J shed 7 bases, with 11 bases lying between them. In DNA, the CDR3 is TGTGCCAGCAGTTTATGGGGGCCGGAACAGCCCCAGCATTTT. The encoded protein is CASSLWGPEQPQHF.

The genes are TRBV6-2 or TRBV6-3 and TRBJ2-7, with a possible D match to TRBD1 (7 bases). Between the trimmed V and J ends, which lost 1 base and 6 bases, there was a span of 13 bases. The CDR3 has 14 residues. Germline CDR1 is MNHEY and CDR2 is SVGEGT. The CDR3 region has the DNA TGTGCCAGCAGTTACTTTCCAGGGGGAGGCGAGCAGTACTTC. Translated: CASSYFPGGGEQYF.